Listed below are T cell receptor beta chains from one sample, sequenced in a study of shared clonotypes between healthy human individuals. Only in-frame clones appear in the TCRdb table, and some are missing; sequencing was by immunoSEQ multiplex PCR. This table holds about 2,200,000 clones, 85% to 95% found once. The sequenced sample consisted of naive CD8+ T cells from PBMCs. Receptor source: a man aged 18 to 30 in good health. Some clones in this sample may be carry-over from other donors' samples. The conserved cysteine and the conserved F or W are not part of the CDR3 here. Part of the rows lack a size; the others show once, few, many or a class for expanded clones.

. TRBJ2-5 TRBV11-2 ASSFYPRRLAPPETQY
once TRBJ2-1 TRBV7-3 ASSLTPGLGYNEQF
once TRBJ2-7 TRBV14 ASSPSPSTGEQY
. TRBJ2-7 TRBV5-6 ASSSGTGFYEQY
. TRBJ2-3 TRBV30 AWRLRESRY
. TRBJ1-1 TRBV28 ASRPQGNTEAF
. TRBJ1-1 TRBV7-9 ASSFISGNTEAF
. TRBJ2-1 TRBV5-1 ASSFGSNEQF
. TRBJ1-1 TRBV13 ASSFQLLMAAVSTEAF
. TRBJ2-6 TRBV10-3 AISEGTRKTGANVLT
. TRBJ2-7 TRBV5-6 ASLTHPGSYEQY
once TRBJ2-7 TRBV13 ASSLAGSDPPYEQY
. TRBJ1-1 TRBV9 ASSVGTGLEAF
. TRBJ2-7 TRBV5-1 ASSLGQNYEQY
. TRBJ2-3 TRBV7-9 ASSLGRGTSERTQY
. TRBJ1-4 TRBV27 ASSLTLSALATNEKLF
. TRBJ2-5 TRBV10-3 AISELRLAGLLQETQY
. TRBJ1-5 TRBV27 ASSLAGAGMPQH
. TRBJ1-3 TRBV5-4 ASSYPFDRGFTSPGNTIY
. TRBJ1-1 TRBV27 ASSLLVGGNTEAF
. TRBJ2-7 TRBV27 ASSRYGGYEQY
. TRBJ2-1 TRBV29-1 SVEWWGPRQGEQF
. TRBJ2-7 TRBV1 TSSRPGSNEQY
. TRBJ2-7 TRBV6-6 ASSYEGGSAYEQY
once TRBJ2-7 TRBV7-9 ASSSLGRFGEQY
. TRBJ2-3 TRBV27 ASRSRLAGLTDTQY
. TRBJ2-1 TRBV13 ASSLGVGGSYNEQF
. TRBJ2-5 TRBV11-2 ASSLLAGVEETQY
. TRBJ2-7 TRBV9 ASRGTGYEQY
. TRBJ2-7 TRBV11-2 ASSVTGFFSYEQY
. TRBJ2-7 TRBV29-1 SVLTGSSYEQY
. TRBJ2-7 TRBV7-8 ASSLGDDSYEQY
. TRBJ2-7 TRBV11-2 ASSFAYEQY
. TRBJ2-2 TRBV5-4 ASSLDPSGEYTGELF
. TRBJ1-3 TRBV19 ASSIPPAVRSGNTIY
. TRBJ1-1 TRBV15 ATSTRPNTEAF
. TRBJ1-5 TRBV14 ASSQGPQGYSVFDQPQH
. TRBJ1-1 TRBV15 ATSRGRGDTEAF
. TRBJ2-5 TRBV11-2 ASSFEETQY
. TRBJ1-1 TRBV7-9 ASSLEGKSVLTMNTEAF
once TRBJ1-2 TRBV15 ATSRDIRVYDYGYT
. TRBJ2-3 TRBV4-3 ASSPGTSGSPDTQY
. TRBJ2-1 TRBV5-1 ASSPLGGVGRNEQF
. TRBJ1-5 TRBV25-1 ASTGDGGIEPQH
. TRBJ2-3 TRBV27 ASSSSSGTTPDTQY
. TRBJ2-7 TRBV30 AWSVPRRGAYEQY
. . TRBV7-8 ASSSKGVEQY
. TRBJ1-5 TRBV27 ASSKGTVIEGNQPQH
. TRBJ2-2 TRBV6-6 ATTLAGTNTGELF
few TRBJ1-1 TRBV7-9 ASSLRGTEAF
. TRBJ2-5 TRBV7-9 ASSLLGLRRSQY
. TRBJ2-7 TRBV4-3 ASSQDRRRGLYEQY
. TRBJ1-1 TRBV7-8 ASSLTGQTDEAF
. TRBJ1-1 TRBV5-1 ASSHGTGGITEAF
. TRBJ1-2 TRBV28 ASSPGFNYGYT
. TRBJ2-2 TRBV15 ATSSSRGTGELF
. TRBJ2-3 TRBV27 ASSLSLGTDTQY
. TRBJ1-5 TRBV10-3 AISEDAGEPQH
. TRBJ1-4 TRBV27 ASSLSPGQGPTNEKLF